The 29 T cell receptor beta chains listed next were all sequenced from one sample in a study of radiation and T cells in renal cell carcinoma. Time point described: blood 4 weeks post-SBRT, at nephrectomy. Treatment meaning: 15 Gy SBRT to primary tumor, nephrectomy 4 weeks later. Method: immunoSEQ multiplex PCR; TCRdb's copy keeps in-frame clones and lacks some. The table shows fewer than 200,000 clones, with roughly nine tenths occurring only once. Here the sequenced sample was blood, taken from a patient whose treatment included radiotherapy and nephrectomy. Source of these receptors: a woman in her fifties or sixties with renal cell carcinoma.

The chain has TRBV5-1 and TRBJ1-1, with 9 nucleotides matching TRBD1. The junction had 4 bases not matched to a gene; V was cut back by 3 bases and J by 1 base. The CDR3 length is 15 residues. CDR1 is SGHRS, CDR2 YFSETQ, per germline. CDR3 DNA: TGCGCCAGCAGCTCGCTGGGACAGGGGAACACTGAAGCTTTCTTT. It specifies CASSSLGQGNTEAFF.

The chain recombines TRBV6-6 with TRBJ1-1; no definite D call. The CDR3 has 13 amino acids. V lost 6 bases and J 5 bases, leaving 13 bases between the germline ends. The germline V gene encodes CDR1 MNHNY and CDR2 SVGAGI (reference sequence). The CDR3 DNA is TGTGCCAGCAGCCCCCGGTTGAGGACTGAAGCTTTCTTT. Residues: CASSPRLRTEAFF.

The chain uses TRBV5-1 and TRBJ2-1, with D possibly TRBD2 on 6 matching bases. The CDR3 extends over 15 amino acids. V dropped 4 bases and J dropped 1 base, with 12 bases sitting between them. The germline gives CDR1 SGHRS, CDR2 YFSETQ. In nucleotides, the CDR3 is TGCGCCAGCAGCCTGACACGGGGGTCCTACAATGAGCAGTTCTTC. Protein: CASSLTRGSYNEQFF. The entire variable domain, with the rest obtained from reference TRBV5-1 and TRBJ2-1, is as follows: KAGVTQTPRYLIKTRGQQVTLSCSPISGHRSVSWYQQTPGQGLQFLFEYFSETQRNKGNFPGRFSGRQFSNSRSEMNVSTLELGDSALYLCASSLTRGSYNEQFFGPGTRLTVL.

The chain couples TRBV11-2 to TRBJ2-1; D perhaps matches TRBD2 (7 bases). The CDR3 runs 14 residues. Germline assignment: CDR1 SGHAT and CDR2 FQNNGV. V was pared by 1 base and J by 15 bases, with 19 bases between. The CDR3 bases are TGTGCCAGCAGCTTAGCGATAGGGGGGGCCCGGCGGTTCTTC. It is translated as CASSLAIGGARRFF.

This clone was recorded at least ten times. This chain links TRBV5-4 with TRBJ1-1; D is unresolved. V gave up 4 bases and J gave up 2 bases, with 24 bases separating them. Looked up from germline, CDR1 is SGHNT and CDR2 is YYREEE (reference sequence). The CDR3 is 18 residues long. CDR3 protein: CASSQRRKDRDLNTEAFF. The CDR3 bases are TGTGCCAGCAGCCAGCGGAGGAAGGACCGAGATCTTAACACTGAAGCTTTCTTT.

The rearrangement uses TRBV6-1 and TRBJ1-4, with TRBD1 as a possible D gene (6 bases). Germline CDR1 reads MNHNS; CDR2 reads SASEGT. Deletions cut 3 bases from V and 5 bases from J, with 13 bases between. The CDR3 has 15 residues. The CDR3 DNA sequence: TGTGCCAGCAGTGATCAAGCAGGGGAAAATGAAAAACTGTTTTTT. Translation: CASSDQAGENEKLFF.

The table lists this clone with a count of one. The chain links TRBV11-2 to TRBJ2-1, with unresolved D. CDR3 length: 14 residues. Trimming removed 6 bases from V and 6 bases from J, with 15 bases in between. CDR1 is SGHAT and CDR2 is FQNNGV in the germline V gene. For the CDR3, the DNA is TGTGCCAGCAGTCAACTTTTAACGGGCAATGAGCAGTTCTTC. Translating gives CASSQLLTGNEQFF.

A single count supports this clone. The chain is built from TRBV5-1 and TRBJ2-7, with D possibly matching TRBD2 (6 bases). Germline CDR1 SGHRS, CDR2 YFSETQ. V gave up 2 bases and J gave up 5 bases, with 11 bases separating them. The CDR3 has 13 residues. Here the CDR3 reads CASSFSGVDEQYF. CDR3 coding DNA: TGCGCCAGCAGCTTTAGCGGCGTCGACGAGCAGTACTTC.

The gene calls are TRBV10-2 and TRBJ2-7; the D is unclear. Trimming cost V 4 bases and J 3 bases, with 7 bases left between them. Germline V gives CDR1 WSHSY, CDR2 SAAADI. This CDR3 has 12 residues. The CDR3 nucleotides read TGCGCCAGCAGTGCTCGTATCTACGAGCAGTACTTC. It encodes CASSARIYEQYF.

J is TRBJ2-1 and V is TRBV18; TRBD2 matches at 11 bases. There are 15 residues in the CDR3. The junction had 3 bases not matched to a gene; V was cut back by 3 bases and J by 5 bases. Germline V CDR1 and CDR2: KGHSH, LQKENI. In nucleotides, the CDR3 is TGTGCCAGCTCACCGGGACTAGCGGAGAACAATGAGCAGTTCTTC. Translating it yields CASSPGLAENNEQFF. The complete variable domain, with remaining parts taken from reference TRBV18 and TRBJ2-1, reads NAGVMQNPRHLVRRRGQEARLRCSPMKGHSHVYWYRQLPEEGLKFMVYLQKENIIDESGMPKERFSAEFPKEGPSILRIQQVVRGDSAAYFCASSPGLAENNEQFFGPGTRLTVL.

The rearrangement joins TRBV30 to TRBJ1-1; weak D call: TRBD1 (5 bases). In germline, CDR1 is GTSNPN, CDR2 SVGIG (reference sequence). The CDR3 loop spans 13 amino acids. V lost 4 bases to trimming and J lost 6 bases, with 15 bases between them. As DNA, the CDR3 is TGTGCCTGGAAAAGGGGCCTAGCGGCTGAAGCTTTCTTT. Amino acid sequence: CAWKRGLAAEAFF.

The chain joins TRBV5-1 to TRBJ1-2, with D perhaps matching TRBD1 (6 bases). CDR1 is SGHRS, CDR2 YFSETQ, per germline. This CDR3 contains 13 residues. V was trimmed by 4 bases and J by 6 bases, leaving 13 bases between them. CDR3 bases: TGCGCCAGCAGCAAACGGACAGAGGATGGCTACACCTTC. Amino acids: CASSKRTEDGYTF.

Worth noting for this clone: Within the sample, other DNA sequences also encode this same CDR3. This chain joins TRBV15 and TRBJ2-2; D is uncertain. Germline assignment: CDR1 LNHNV and CDR2 YYDKDF (reference sequence). Trimming took off 3 bases at V and 5 bases at J, with 7 bases between the two ends. The CDR3 has 13 amino acids. For the CDR3, the DNA is TGTGCCACCAGCAGGGATCGGACCGGGGAGCTGTTTTTT. It translates to CATSRDRTGELFF.

The chain uses TRBV30 and TRBJ1-3; D call uncertain. Trimming shortened V by 4 bases and J by 0 bases, and 7 bases separated the two germline ends. The CDR3 extends over 13 amino acids. Germline CDR1 GTSNPN, CDR2 SVGIG (reference sequence). The chain's CDR3 is CAWTASSGNTIYF. As DNA, the CDR3 is TGTGCCTGGACAGCCAGCTCTGGAAACACCATATATTTT.

This clone came up once. Other DNA sequences of this sample code for an identical CDR3. The chain employs TRBV19 and TRBJ2-3; no definite D call. Trimming removed 3 bases at V and 6 bases at J, with 4 bases between. CDR1 and CDR2 from the germline V gene are LNHDA and SQIVND (reference sequence). The CDR3 covers 11 residues. CDR3 in DNA: TGTGCCAGTAGTATCGGGGATACGCAGTATTTT. Encoded protein: CASSIGDTQYF.

The genes are TRBV5-5 and TRBJ2-7; a weak D match, TRBD1 (6 bases). Trimming removed 5 bases at V and 4 bases at J, with 19 bases between. The CDR3 sequence is 15 residues long. Germline V gene sequence: CDR1 SGHKS, CDR2 YYEKEE (reference sequence). The CDR3 protein is CASSFGQSKGYEQYF. The CDR3 nucleotides are TGTGCCAGCAGTTTCGGACAGTCCAAGGGGTACGAGCAGTACTTC.

The genes are TRBV18 and TRBJ2-7; D call uncertain. The germline V gene encodes CDR1 KGHSH and CDR2 LQKENI. V lost 2 bases and J lost 5, with 4 bases in between. This CDR3 contains 11 residues. The CDR3 DNA follows: TGTGCCAGCTCACCAGGCCACGAGCAGTACTTC. Translation: CASSPGHEQYF.

The chain carries TRBV29-1 and TRBJ2-3, with D possibly TRBD2 on 6 matching bases. Germline values: CDR1 SQVTM, CDR2 ANQGSEA. The CDR3 spans 13 residues. V lost 6 bases to trimming and J lost 6 bases, with 16 bases between them. The CDR3 nucleotides are TGCAGCGTGGGACTGCTACCCCCCGATACGCAGTATTTT. Translated, it gives CSVGLLPPDTQYF.

The gene calls are TRBV18 and TRBJ1-2; 7 nucleotides agree with TRBD1. This CDR3 is 14 amino acids long. Germline CDR1 KGHSH, CDR2 LQKENI. The trim removed 4 bases at V and 6 bases at J, leaving 8 bases unmatched. CDR3 in DNA: TGTGCCAGCTCACTAAACCGGGACAGAGATGGCTACACCTTC. Its translation: CASSLNRDRDGYTF.

The J gene is TRBJ2-6, the V gene TRBV11-2; a weak D match, TRBD2 (5 bases). V was cut by 5 bases and J by 0 bases, with 11 bases left in between. CDR1 and CDR2 (germline): SGHAT, FQNNGV. CDR3 length: 16 amino acids. In DNA form, the CDR3 reads TGTGCCAGCAGCCTAGCCCATCTCTCTGGGGCCAACGTCCTGACTTTC. Translated, it gives CASSLAHLSGANVLTF.

This chain uses TRBV15 with TRBJ1-1, with TRBD1 identical over 7 bases. Germline CDR1 is LNHNV and CDR2 is YYDKDF (reference sequence). The CDR3 consists of 15 residues. V was clipped by 0 bases and J by 3 bases; unmatched bases: 4. The CDR3 DNA follows: TGTGCCACCAGCAGAGATGTCGGGACAGACACTGAAGCTTTCTTT. It specifies CATSRDVGTDTEAFF.

V is TRBV15 and J is TRBJ2-7, with D possibly being TRBD1 (8 bases). The CDR3 covers 17 residues. The germline gives CDR1 LNHNV, CDR2 YYDKDF (reference sequence). The germline V and J ends were trimmed by 0 bases and 3 bases, with 18 bases remaining between them. The CDR3 region has the DNA TGTGCCACCAGCAGAGATCGGGGGGCAGGGGGCTACTACGAGCAGTACTTC. This sequence encodes CATSRDRGAGGYYEQYF.

This chain joins TRBV7-3 and TRBJ1-1, with TRBD1 matching 7 bases. This CDR3 is built from 15 residues. V lost 5 bases, J lost 1 base, and 7 bases stayed unmatched. Germline-derived CDR1 and CDR2 are SGHTA and FQGTGA. CDR3 residues: CASSPGTARNTEAFF. The CDR3 DNA follows: TGTGCCAGCAGCCCCGGGACAGCAAGGAACACTGAAGCTTTCTTT. Full variable domain (outside the CDR3, taken from reference TRBV7-3 and TRBJ1-1): GAGVSQTPSNKVTEKGKYVELRCDPISGHTALYWYRQSLGQGPEFLIYFQGTGAADDSGLPNDRFFAVRPEGSVSTLKIQRTERGDSAVYLCASSPGTARNTEAFFGQGTRLTVV.

The chain couples TRBV11-2 to TRBJ2-7, with D hard to call. The V end was cut by 5 bases, the J end by 2 bases, with 22 bases between. The CDR3 runs 17 residues. Germline V gene lookup returns CDR1 SGHAT and CDR2 FQNNGV. This CDR3 reads CASSVPSGAIQTYEQYF. The CDR3 DNA is TGTGCCAGCAGCGTTCCCAGTGGCGCAATCCAAACCTACGAGCAGTACTTC.

The V and J genes are TRBV7-6 and TRBJ2-2, with TRBD2 as a possible D gene (6 bases). The CDR3 has 14 residues. Deletions cut 5 bases from V and 4 bases from J, with 11 bases between. Germline lookup yields CDR1 SGHVS and CDR2 FNYEAQ. CDR3 nucleotides: TGTGCCAGCAGCCTTGTGGGGGGCACCGGGGAGCTGTTTTTT. It yields the protein CASSLVGGTGELFF.

The chain uses TRBV29-1 and TRBJ2-5; tentative D call: TRBD2 (6 bases). The CDR3 is made up of 21 amino acids. Trimming removed 0 bases at V and 1 base at J, with 30 bases between. Germline loops: CDR1 SQVTM, CDR2 ANQGSEA. In DNA form, the CDR3 reads TGCAGCGTTGAAGATCTCGCGGGTGGGGCGGGGAGTACTAATCCCCAAGAGACCCAGTACTTC. The encoded protein is CSVEDLAGGAGSTNPQETQYF.

V is TRBV18 and J is TRBJ2-3; 12 bases align to TRBD1. The germline gives CDR1 KGHSH, CDR2 LQKENI. V dropped 5 bases and J dropped 4; count of bases not matched to a gene: 7. The CDR3 spans 16 residues. CDR3 in amino acids: CASSSLGTGGSDTQYF. The CDR3 DNA is TGTGCCAGCTCATCACTCGGGACAGGGGGCTCAGATACGCAGTATTTT.

The chain is built from TRBV6-5 and TRBJ2-1, with D uncertain. Trimming stripped 6 bases from V and 0 bases from J, with 9 bases between. The CDR3 runs 14 residues. Germline CDR1 reads MNHEY; CDR2 reads SVGAGI. The CDR3 sequence: CASSAPSSYNEQFF. The CDR3 DNA reads as TGTGCCAGCAGCGCCCCTAGCTCCTACAATGAGCAGTTCTTC.

The chain combines TRBV7-2 with TRBJ1-5; D unclear. The CDR3 has 15 amino acids. V lost 6 bases and J 1 base, leaving 13 bases between the germline ends. Germline V gives CDR1 SGHTA, CDR2 FQGNSA. The CDR3 here is CASSDRVKSNQPQHF. CDR3 sequence (DNA): TGTGCCAGCAGTGATCGGGTGAAAAGCAATCAGCCCCAGCATTTT. The full variable domain, with the rest looked up from reference TRBV7-2 and TRBJ1-5, is GAGVSQSPSNKVTEKGKDVELRCDPISGHTALYWYRQSLGQGLEFLIYFQGNSAPDKSGLPSDRFSAERTGGSVSTLTIQRTQQEDSAVYLCASSDRVKSNQPQHFGDGTRLSIL.